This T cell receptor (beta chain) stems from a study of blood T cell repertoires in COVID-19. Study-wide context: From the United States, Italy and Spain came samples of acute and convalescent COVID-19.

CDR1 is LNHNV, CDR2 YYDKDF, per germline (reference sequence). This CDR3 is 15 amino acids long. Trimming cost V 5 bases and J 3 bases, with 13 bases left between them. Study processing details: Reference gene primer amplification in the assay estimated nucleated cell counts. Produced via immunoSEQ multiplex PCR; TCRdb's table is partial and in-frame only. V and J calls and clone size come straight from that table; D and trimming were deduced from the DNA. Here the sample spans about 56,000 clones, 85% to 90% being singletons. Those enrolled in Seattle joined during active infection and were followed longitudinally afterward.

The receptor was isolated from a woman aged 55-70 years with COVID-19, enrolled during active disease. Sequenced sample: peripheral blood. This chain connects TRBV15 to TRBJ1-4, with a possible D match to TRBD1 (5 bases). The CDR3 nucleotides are TGTGCCACCAGCTTCGGGGGGTATGCTAATGAAAAACTGTTTTTT. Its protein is CATSFGGYANEKLFF. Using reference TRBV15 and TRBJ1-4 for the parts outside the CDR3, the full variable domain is DAMVIQNPRYQVTQFGKPVTLSCSQTLNHNVMYWYQQKSSQAPKLLFHYYDKDFNNEADTPDNFQSRRPNTSFCFLDIRSPGLGDTAMYLCATSFGGYANEKLFFGSGTQLSVL.